The 13 T cell receptor beta chains below all came from one sample that was sequenced in a study of response to subunit inactivated influenza vaccine. TCRdb redid the calling of the RT-PCR reads with MiXCR, one entry per CDR3 protein. The sample consists of more than 450,000 distinct CDR3 sequences, approximately 12% of them appearing once. Sequences were derived from PBMCs from blood, sampled on the day of vaccination. Receptor source: a man aged 45-60 years who received an inactivated influenza vaccine.

This clonotype was picked up a small number of times. This sequence joins TRBV4-3 and TRBJ1-6, with D hard to call. CDR1 LGHNA and CDR2 YSLEER come from the germline V gene. Trimming cost V 0 bases and J 5 bases, with 11 bases left between them. The CDR3 is 16 amino acids. CDR3: CASSQEAANNNSPLHF. CDR3 in DNA: TGCGCCAGCAGCCAAGAGGCAGCTAACAATAATTCACCCCTCCACTTT.

This clonotype showed up just a few times. The rearrangement links TRBV20-1 to TRBJ2-3, with 11 bases lining up with TRBD2. Germline lookup yields CDR1 DFQATT and CDR2 SNEGSKA (reference sequence). The CDR3 is 14 amino acids. J was trimmed by 0 bases and V by 6 bases; bases with no gene match: 2. For the CDR3, the DNA is TGCAGTGCACCTAGCGGGGGGAGCACAGATACGCAGTATTTT. Amino acid sequence: CSAPSGGSTDTQYF.

This clonotype was observed a few times. CDR3 residues: CASKFKGRDEQYF. CDR3 nucleotides: TGTGCCAGCAAGTTCAAGGGGCGGGACGAGCAGTACTTC. The chain couples TRBV6-2 or TRBV6-3 to TRBJ2-7; possibly TRBD1 or TRBD2 for D (5 bases each). The CDR3 sequence is 13 residues long. Germline CDR1 reads MNHEY; CDR2 reads SVGEGT. Trimming shortened V by 7 bases and J by 5 bases, and 15 bases separated the two germline ends.

This clonotype was seen many times. V and J are TRBV7-6 and TRBJ2-7; 9 bases line up with TRBD1. Germline assignment: CDR1 SGHVS and CDR2 FNYEAQ. The V gene end was trimmed by 5 bases and the J gene end by 7 bases; junction bases not matched to a gene: 18. The CDR3 spans 17 residues. In DNA form, the CDR3 reads TGTGCCAGCAGCCGAGATCTGGGGACAGGGTCCACCTGGGAGCAGTACTTC. This sequence encodes CASSRDLGTGSTWEQYF.

This chain joins TRBV7-2 and TRBJ2-5; D not resolved. The length of the CDR3 is 12 residues. Germline CDR1 SGHTA, CDR2 FQGNSA. The V gene lost 4 bases and the J gene lost 2 bases, with 5 bases spanning the gap. CDR3 nucleotide sequence: TGTGCCAGCAGCTGGATACAAGAGACCCAGTACTTC. It is translated as CASSWIQETQYF. The variable domain in full, with the rest retrieved from reference TRBV7-2 and TRBJ2-5, is GAGVSQSPSNKVTEKGKDVELRCDPISGHTALYWYRQSLGQGLEFLIYFQGNSAPDKSGLPSDRFSAERTGGSVSTLTIQRTQQEDSAVYLCASSWIQETQYFGPGTRLLVL.

This clonotype was seen more than once but under ten times. This chain uses TRBV6-1 with TRBJ2-5; the D gene is possibly TRBD1 (5 bases). The CDR3 totals 13 residues. CDR1 is MNHNS, CDR2 SASEGT, per germline. Trimming took 6 bases from V and 5 from J, leaving 13 bases between them. CDR3 amino acids: CASSIRVEETQYF. In nucleotides, the CDR3 is TGTGCCAGCAGCATCAGGGTTGAGGAGACCCAGTACTTC.

The V gene is TRBV5-1, the J gene TRBJ2-7; D is possibly TRBD1 (6 bases). V gave up 4 bases and J gave up 0 bases, with 14 bases separating them. The germline V gene has CDR1 SGHRS and CDR2 YFSETQ. The CDR3 totals 15 residues. CDR3 coding DNA: TGCGCCAGCAGCGTAACGTGGGGGCTCTCCTACGAGCAGTACTTC. Protein product: CASSVTWGLSYEQYF.

CDR3 coding DNA: TGTGCCAGCAGTTTACTGTCGACAGGGGGTCTCGAGCAGTACTTC. It yields the protein CASSLLSTGGLEQYF. The chain employs TRBV12-3 or TRBV12-4 and TRBJ2-7; TRBD1 aligns across 9 bases. CDR3 length: 15 amino acids. The ends lost 2 bases at V and 6 bases at J; junction bases unmatched: 8.

This clonotype occurred a few times. J is TRBJ2-1 and V is TRBV20-1, with a weak D call TRBD2 (5 bases). The CDR3 spans 12 residues. Germline CDR1 is DFQATT and CDR2 is SNEGSKA (reference sequence). V was shortened by 5 bases and J by 7 bases, with 12 bases between the two germline ends. CDR3 protein: CSALGQRNEQFF. The CDR3 DNA reads as TGCAGTGCTCTCGGGCAGCGGAATGAGCAGTTCTTC.

This clonotype was detected a few times. The chain employs TRBV12-3 or TRBV12-4 and TRBJ2-2, with D uncertain. CDR3 length equals 15 residues. V gave up 3 bases and J gave up 2 bases, with 10 bases separating them. CDR3 loop: CASSLKSSNTGELFF. The DNA for the CDR3 is TGTGCCAGCAGTTTGAAATCCAGCAACACCGGGGAGCTGTTTTTT.

This clonotype was picked up many times. The V call is TRBV10-3, the J call TRBJ2-7; D not certain. CDR1 ENHRY and CDR2 SYGVKD come from the germline V gene. The CDR3 length is 15 residues. The V and J ends lost 0 bases and 0 bases respectively, with 9 bases between them. CDR3 sequence: CAISESVLDSYEQYF. DNA of the CDR3: TGTGCCATCAGTGAGTCGGTTCTAGACTCCTACGAGCAGTACTTC.

J is TRBJ2-1 and V is TRBV20-1; D may be TRBD1 or TRBD2 (5 bases each). The CDR3 extends over 14 amino acids. The V gene lost 5 bases and the J gene lost 2 bases, with 13 bases spanning the gap. The germline CDR1 and CDR2 sequences are DFQATT and SNEGSKA (reference sequence). The CDR3 coding sequence is TGCAGTGCTTCCCGGGGCCCCGCCTACAATGAGCAGTTCTTC. Its translation: CSASRGPAYNEQFF.

V is TRBV24-1 and J is TRBJ2-2; a possible D gene is TRBD1 (5 bases). The V gene lost 1 base and the J gene lost 1 base, with 9 bases spanning the gap. The germline V gene encodes CDR1 KGHDR and CDR2 SFDVKD. There are 16 residues in the CDR3. The CDR3 region is CATSDFDSQNTGELFF. Here the CDR3 DNA reads TGTGCCACCAGTGATTTCGACAGCCAGAACACCGGGGAGCTGTTTTTT.